The 8 T cell receptor gamma chains below all came from one sample that was sequenced in a study of human gamma delta and Vdelta1 T cells (dated by TCRdb to between 2018 and 2020). Library method: PCR. Sequenced using an Illumina MiSeq. Public reads were reanalyzed in TCRdb with CATT, and rows carrying the same DNA were merged afterwards. A total of roughly 910 gamma-chain clones appear in this sample, over 4% of them only once. About 65% of the sample comes from the top ten. Sample: naive CD27+ Vdelta1 gamma-delta T cells from blood. Source of these receptors: a human donor in good health.

In the case of this clone: One junction end disagrees with the germline gene, perhaps due to a read error. The V gene is TRGV9, the J gene TRGJ1 or TRGJ2. This CDR3 has 12 amino acids. Germline CDR1 GITISATS, CDR2 ISYDGTV (reference sequence). This CDR3 reads CALREVYYKKLF. DNA for the CDR3: TGTGCCTTGCGGGAGGTTTATTATAAGAAACTCTTT.

About this clone itself: TCRdb attributes to this sequence the protein of a much larger clone, which differs from the DNA translation at residue 3; a read error is likely, and the protein displayed is translated from the DNA. The rearrangement uses TRGV8 and TRGJP1. The germline gives CDR1 VENAVY, CDR2 YDSYNSRV. The CDR3 covers 11 residues. This chain's CDR3 is CAAWGNWFKIF. The CDR3 DNA reads as TGTGCCGCCTGGGGGAATTGGTTCAAGATATTT.

There are a few counts of this clone. TCRdb's listed protein matches a much larger clone and diverges from this DNA's translation at residue 11, likely through a read error; the protein shown comes from the DNA. The rearrangement uses TRGV9 and TRGJ1 or TRGJ2. The CDR3 extends over 14 amino acids. Germline V gives CDR1 GITISATS, CDR2 ISYDGTV (reference sequence). CDR3 sequence (DNA): TGTGCCTTGTGGGAGGTCACGAATTATTATGAGAAACTCTTT. It encodes CALWEVTNYYEKLF.

Remarks on this clone: The mismatch at residue 8 between this DNA's translation and the TCRdb protein of a much larger clone likely reflects a read error; the protein shown is translated from the DNA. This sequence joins TRGV3 and TRGJ1 or TRGJ2. Trimming cost V 0 bases and J 7 bases; bases outside gene matches: 6. This CDR3 region has 13 residues. CDR1 VTNTFY and CDR2 YDVSTARD come from the germline V gene (reference sequence). In nucleotides, the CDR3 is TGTGCCACCTGGGACAGGCATCAGTATAAGAAACTCTTT. Amino acid sequence: CATWDRHQYKKLF.

Comments on this clone: TCRdb has a much larger clone's protein, which differs at residue 6 from the translation of this DNA, likely because of a read error; what is shown is the protein translated from the DNA. The V call is TRGV2, the J call TRGJP2. V lost 0 bases to trimming and J lost 6 bases; unmatched junction nucleotides: 4. Germline CDR1 and CDR2: EGSNGY and YDSYNSKV. CDR3 length equals 14 residues. Here the CDR3 DNA reads TGTGCCACCTGGGACGGGCCGGGTGATTGGATCAAGACGTTT. The encoded protein is CATWDGPGDWIKTF.

This clone occurred a few times. The chain carries TRGV5 and TRGJ1 or TRGJ2. CDR3 size: 14 residues. CDR1 VINAFY and CDR2 YDVSNSKD come from the germline V gene. Trimming cost V 0 bases and J 11 bases; bases outside gene matches: 13. Here the CDR3 DNA reads TGTGCCACCTGGGACAGGCGGTTATATTGGGAGAAACTCTTT. Its protein product is CATWDRRLYWEKLF.

The genes are TRGV3 and TRGJP1. The J gene, not given by TCRdb, was assigned here from a germline match of the nucleotide sequence. Germline CDR1 VTNTFY, CDR2 YDVSTARD (reference sequence). The CDR3 contains 16 residues. J gave up 0 bases and V 3 bases, and 7 bases lay outside the gene matches. The CDR3 sequence: CATWDGSYTTGWFKIF. The CDR3 nucleotides are TGTGCCACCTGGGACGGTTCTTATACCACTGGTTGGTTCAAGATATTT.

This clone has a single count. V gene TRGV4 was called; the J gene was not. There are 9 residues in the CDR3. CDR1 is EGSTGY, CDR2 YDSYTSSV, per germline. CDR3 sequence reads: CATSLNRLF. In DNA form, the CDR3 reads TGTGCCACCTCCCTTAATAGACTCTTT.